Below, 21 T cell receptor beta chains from the same sample are listed, as sequenced in a study of cytomegalovirus exposure and HLA in healthy donors. Amplification used 60 Vbeta primers and 13 Jbeta primers. Sequencing used immunoSEQ multiplex PCR; TCRdb keeps in-frame clones, though not all of them. This table holds about 160,000 clones, roughly 80% found once. Sequenced sample: PBMCs. These receptors were obtained from a man between 50 and 59 years old in good health and CMV-seropositive.

The genes are TRBV29-1 and TRBJ1-1; the D gene is possibly TRBD1 (6 bases). Germline loops: CDR1 SQVTM, CDR2 ANQGSEA. The V end lost 8 bases, the J end lost 1 base, and 8 bases lay between the germline ends. The CDR3 totals 11 residues. CDR3: CSLTGNTEAFF. In DNA form, the CDR3 reads TGCAGCCTGACAGGGAACACTGAAGCTTTCTTT.

The genes are TRBV19 and TRBJ2-7, with 9 bases aligning to TRBD2. The CDR3 consists of 14 residues. The J segment lost 2 bases and the V segment lost 1 base, leaving 0 bases of the junction unmatched. Per the germline V gene, CDR1 is LNHDA and CDR2 is SQIVND (reference sequence). CDR3 DNA: TGTGCCAGTAGTATAGGCGGGGGGGCCTACGAGCAGTACTTC. Encoded protein: CASSIGGGAYEQYF.

The V gene is TRBV30, the J gene TRBJ2-3, with 8 bases identical to TRBD2. The CDR3 totals 13 residues. Germline CDR1 is GTSNPN and CDR2 is SVGIG (reference sequence). V gave up 4 bases and J gave up 3 bases; unmatched junction bases: 3. For the CDR3, the DNA is TGTGCCTGGAACCGCGGGGGGACAGATACGCAGTATTTT. It is translated as CAWNRGGTDTQYF.

Turning to this clone: Other DNA sequences in the same sample also yield this CDR3. V gene TRBV9 combines with J gene TRBJ2-1; 7 nucleotides match TRBD2. This CDR3 has 15 amino acids. The V and J ends lost 0 bases and 6 bases, in that order; junction bases with no gene match: 6. Germline CDR1 reads SGDLS; CDR2 reads YYNGEE. The CDR3 region is CASSVAGGGVNEQFF. DNA of the CDR3: TGTGCCAGCAGCGTAGCGGGGGGTGGGGTCAATGAGCAGTTCTTC.

The rearrangement uses TRBV5-6 and TRBJ2-1; possibly TRBD2 for D (5 bases). Germline V lookup: CDR1 SGHDT, CDR2 YYEEEE. V lost 4 bases and J 7 bases, leaving 12 bases between the germline ends. The length of the CDR3 is 13 residues. The CDR3 sequence is CASSPPRGNEQFF. CDR3 sequence (DNA): TGTGCCAGCAGCCCCCCTCGCGGGAATGAGCAGTTCTTC.

This clone appeared a few times. DNA of the CDR3: TGTGCCATCAGTGCCACAGGGAATGGCTACACCTTC. It codes for CAISATGNGYTF. The chain is built from TRBV10-3 and TRBJ1-2; TRBD1 is a possible D gene (6 bases). The CDR3 contains 12 residues. V lost 4 bases to trimming and J lost 6 bases, with 9 bases between them. Germline lookup yields CDR1 ENHRY and CDR2 SYGVKD.

The chain carries TRBV15 and TRBJ2-1, with 9 bases that match TRBD2. Trimming cost V 0 bases and J 5 bases; bases outside gene matches: 2. Per germline, CDR1 LNHNV and CDR2 YYDKDF (reference sequence). The CDR3 extends over 15 amino acids. The CDR3 coding sequence is TGTGCCACCAGCAGAGATCTAGCGGGGAACAATGAGCAGTTCTTC. Protein product: CATSRDLAGNNEQFF.

J is TRBJ2-3 and V is TRBV6-5; TRBD2 is a possible D gene (6 bases). Deletions cut 5 bases from V and 5 bases from J, with 11 bases between. This CDR3 comprises 13 residues. In germline, CDR1 is MNHEY, CDR2 SVGAGI. The CDR3 is CASSLLAGDTQYF. In DNA, the CDR3 is TGTGCCAGCAGTCTACTAGCAGGAGATACGCAGTATTTT.

This chain joins TRBV5-1 and TRBJ2-3, with 9 bases identical to TRBD2. The V gene's germline CDR1 is SGHRS and CDR2 YFSETQ. Trimming cost V 2 bases and J 1 base; bases outside gene matches: 2. CDR3 length equals 15 residues. The CDR3 DNA is TGCGCCAGCAGCTTACCTAGCGGGGGCACAGATACGCAGTATTTT. It is translated as CASSLPSGGTDTQYF.

The chain combines TRBV6-6 with TRBJ1-2; TRBD1 aligns across 7 bases. This CDR3 spans 16 amino acids. CDR1 is MNHNY, CDR2 SVGAGI, per germline (reference sequence). Losses at the gene ends were 0 bases for V and 3 bases for J; bases not matched to a gene: 7. The CDR3 is CASSYSTRQGHYGYTF. The CDR3, as DNA: TGTGCCAGCAGTTACTCGACCAGACAGGGCCACTATGGCTACACCTTC.

The sample holds one count of this clone. V is TRBV29-1 and J is TRBJ1-1; D gene unclear. CDR3 length equals 13 residues. CDR1 is SQVTM, CDR2 ANQGSEA, per germline. The ends were cut back, 0 bases at V and 6 bases at J, with 11 bases in the middle. The DNA for the CDR3 is TGCAGCGTTGAAGAGTTAATAATCGCTGAAGCTTTCTTT. Protein sequence: CSVEELIIAEAFF.

The chain links TRBV19 to TRBJ2-7, with 8 positions matching TRBD1. Unmatched junction bases numbered 4, after V lost 4 bases and J lost 2 bases. The CDR3 covers 14 residues. The germline V gene has CDR1 LNHDA and CDR2 SQIVND (reference sequence). CDR3 DNA: TGTGCCAGTAGTAACCGACAGGGGCCCTACGAGCAGTACTTC. Translating it yields CASSNRQGPYEQYF.

Only one count was recorded for this clone. This rearrangement joins TRBV6-5 to TRBJ2-1, with D possibly TRBD2 on 5 matching bases. The germline CDR1 and CDR2 sequences are MNHEY and SVGAGI. Trimming stripped 6 bases from V and 2 bases from J, with 11 bases between. This CDR3 has 14 amino acids. The CDR3 DNA reads as TGTGCCAGCAGGTCTGACGGGGCCTACAATGAGCAGTTCTTC. Translation gives CASRSDGAYNEQFF.

The gene calls are TRBV5-1 and TRBJ2-7; TRBD2 matches 15 bases. This CDR3 contains 16 residues. V trimming: 3 bases; J trimming: 7 bases; junction bases outside the gene matches: 8. Germline V gene data show CDR1 as SGHRS and CDR2 as YFSETQ. The CDR3 reads CASSSLGLAGGGEQYF. The CDR3 nucleotides are TGCGCCAGCAGCTCGTTGGGACTAGCGGGGGGTGGGGAGCAGTACTTC.

This clone has only one observation. This chain joins TRBV5-4 and TRBJ2-1, with 7 bases aligning to TRBD1. J gave up 0 bases and V 4 bases, and 7 bases lay outside the gene matches. The CDR3 totals 16 residues. Germline assignment: CDR1 SGHNT and CDR2 YYREEE (reference sequence). CDR3 loop: CASSRSGTASYNEQFF. The DNA for the CDR3 is TGTGCCAGCAGCAGATCCGGGACAGCCTCCTACAATGAGCAGTTCTTC.

J is TRBJ2-5 and V is TRBV7-2, with no clear D. Per germline, CDR1 SGHTA and CDR2 FQGNSA. The germline V and J ends were trimmed by 0 bases and 1 base, with 6 bases remaining between them. The CDR3 consists of 14 residues. The CDR3 here is CASSLAQSQETQYF. In nucleotides, the CDR3 is TGTGCCAGCAGCTTAGCGCAGTCCCAAGAGACCCAGTACTTC.

A single count supports this clone. The chain carries TRBV9 and TRBJ1-1, with TRBD1 as a possible D gene (5 bases). Between the trimmed V and J ends, which lost 0 bases and 3 bases, there was a span of 12 bases. This CDR3 is built from 15 residues. Germline CDR1 is SGDLS and CDR2 is YYNGEE. This CDR3 is CASSVAPRADTEAFF. For the CDR3, the DNA is TGTGCCAGCAGCGTAGCCCCCAGGGCTGACACTGAAGCTTTCTTT.

Written as DNA, the CDR3 is TGTGCCAGCAGCTTAGCCGGGACAGATGAAAAACTGTTTTTT. Its protein product is CASSLAGTDEKLFF. The V gene is TRBV7-2, the J gene TRBJ1-4, with 7 bases lining up with TRBD1. This CDR3 is 14 amino acids long. Germline CDR1 reads SGHTA; CDR2 reads FQGNSA. The J segment lost 6 bases and the V segment lost 0 bases, leaving 1 base of the junction unmatched.

The chain links TRBV6-5 to TRBJ1-4; D gene ambiguous. This CDR3 spans 15 amino acids. Trimming cost V 7 bases and J 4 bases, with 16 bases left between them. CDR1 is MNHEY and CDR2 is SVGAGI in the germline V gene. CDR3 residues: CASTRLAENNEKLFF. The CDR3 DNA follows: TGTGCCAGCACCCGATTAGCAGAAAATAATGAAAAACTGTTTTTT.

The chain combines TRBV30 with TRBJ1-6; 8 nucleotides match TRBD1. V gave up 3 bases and J gave up 7 bases; unmatched junction bases: 2. The CDR3 spans 13 residues. In germline, CDR1 is GTSNPN, CDR2 SVGIG (reference sequence). In nucleotides, the CDR3 is TGTGCCTGGAGCGACAGGGGCAATTCACCCCTCCACTTT. This codes for CAWSDRGNSPLHF.

This clone was detected only a few times. The rearrangement uses TRBV4-3 and TRBJ1-4; 7 bases map to TRBD1. Germline V gene sequence: CDR1 LGHNA, CDR2 YSLEER. V lost 3 bases, J lost 5 bases, and 15 bases stayed unmatched. The CDR3 has 18 amino acids. The CDR3, as DNA: TGCGCCAGCAGCCAGACGCAAGGGGCCGGGACAGACAATGAAAAACTGTTTTTT. Translating it yields CASSQTQGAGTDNEKLFF.